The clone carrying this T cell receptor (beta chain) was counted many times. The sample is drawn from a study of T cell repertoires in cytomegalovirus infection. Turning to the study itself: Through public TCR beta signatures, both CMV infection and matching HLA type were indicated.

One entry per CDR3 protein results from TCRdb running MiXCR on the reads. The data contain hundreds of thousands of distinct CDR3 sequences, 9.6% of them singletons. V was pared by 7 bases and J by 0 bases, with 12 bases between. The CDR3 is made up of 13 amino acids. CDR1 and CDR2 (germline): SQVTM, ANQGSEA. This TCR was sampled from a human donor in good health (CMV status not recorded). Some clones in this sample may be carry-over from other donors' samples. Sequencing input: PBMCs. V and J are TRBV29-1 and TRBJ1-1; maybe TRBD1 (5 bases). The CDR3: CSASGPLNTEAFF. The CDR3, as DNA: TGCAGCGCCTCGGGACCTTTGAACACTGAAGCTTTCTTT.